The 10 T cell receptor beta chains reported below all come from one sample, sequenced in a study of blood T cell repertoires in COVID-19. Only in-frame clones appear in the TCRdb table, and some are missing; sequencing was by immunoSEQ multiplex PCR. The data contain approximately 46,000 clones, over 65% of them singletons. The sequencing sample was made of peripheral blood. These receptors came from a human donor in a cohort sampled during active COVID-19.

The chain uses TRBV9 and TRBJ1-2; 9 bases are shared with TRBD1. This CDR3 spans 17 amino acids. The germline V gene has CDR1 SGDLS and CDR2 YYNGEE. The V segment lost 6 bases and the J segment 1 base; nucleotides outside the gene matches: 13. The DNA of the CDR3 is TGTGCCAGCAAGAAAGGGACAGGGTTTAAAGATAACTATGGCTACACCTTC. Translating gives CASKKGTGFKDNYGYTF.

The genes are TRBV21-1 and TRBJ2-1; the table calls TRBD1, which could not be checked here. TRBV21-1 is listed as a pseudogene. The CDR3 length is 16 residues. The CDR3 reads CASSKSSDSLSNEQFF. The CDR3 coding sequence is TGTGCCAGCAGCAAATCCTCCGACAGTCTGTCCAATGAGCAGTTCTTC.

This clone was seen a single time. The gene calls are TRBV19 and TRBJ1-2; TRBD1 agrees at 8 bases. This CDR3 contains 14 residues. V trimming: 5 bases; J trimming: 2 bases; junction bases outside the gene matches: 4. CDR1 LNHDA and CDR2 SQIVND come from the germline V gene (reference sequence). The DNA of the CDR3 is TGTGCCAGTAGTCCAGACAGGGGAAACTATGGCTACACCTTC. Protein sequence: CASSPDRGNYGYTF.

The chain employs TRBV21-1 and TRBJ2-5; the table gives TRBD1 as D, unverified against the DNA. TRBV21-1 is a documented pseudogene. This CDR3 has 14 amino acids. The CDR3 is CASSPRQPQETQYF. Written as DNA, the CDR3 is TGTGCCAGCAGCCCCCGACAGCCCCAAGAGACCCAGTACTTC.

The J gene is TRBJ2-7, the V gene TRBV10-1; D not resolved. This CDR3 is built from 12 residues. Germline V gene data show CDR1 as WNHNN and CDR2 as SYGVQD (reference sequence). V was cut by 2 bases and J by 3 bases, with 5 bases left in between. The CDR3 protein is CASSEGSYEQYF. CDR3 bases: TGCGCCAGCAGTGAGGGCAGCTACGAGCAGTACTTC.

The J gene is TRBJ2-2, the V gene TRBV19, with 11 bases that match TRBD2. From germline, CDR1 is LNHDA and CDR2 SQIVND (reference sequence). The J segment lost 5 bases and the V segment lost 3 bases, leaving 5 bases of the junction unmatched. The CDR3 sequence is 16 residues long. Here the CDR3 DNA reads TGTGCCAGTAGTATTTATCTAGCGGGGGGAACCGGGGAGCTGTTTTTT. This translates into CASSIYLAGGTGELFF.

The rearrangement links TRBV3-1 (or the pseudogene TRBV3-2) to TRBJ1-1; the D is unclear. Between the trimmed V and J ends, which lost 7 bases and 4 bases, there was a span of 16 bases. This CDR3 region has 14 residues. Germline values: CDR1 LGHDT, CDR2 YNNKEL (reference sequence). The CDR3 here is CASKLGIVSTEAFF. The CDR3 DNA reads TGTGCCAGCAAGCTAGGAATCGTGTCCACTGAAGCTTTCTTT.

The chain uses TRBV5-5 and TRBJ2-7; 8 bases fit TRBD1. Losses at the gene ends were 4 bases for V and 3 bases for J; bases not matched to a gene: 9. This CDR3 spans 15 amino acids. Germline assignment: CDR1 SGHKS and CDR2 YYEKEE (reference sequence). The CDR3 spells CASSSTGGGFYEQYF. The DNA for the CDR3 is TGTGCCAGCAGCAGTACAGGGGGAGGATTCTACGAGCAGTACTTC. The variable domain in full, with the rest retrieved from reference TRBV5-5 and TRBJ2-7, is DAGVTQSPTHLIKTRGQQVTLRCSPISGHKSVSWYQQVLGQGPQFIFQYYEKEERGRGNFPDRFSARQFPNYSSELNVNALLLGDSALYLCASSSTGGGFYEQYFGPGTRLTVT.

The chain combines TRBV7-9 with TRBJ2-7, with a weak D call TRBD1 (6 bases). The CDR3 loop spans 15 amino acids. Germline V gives CDR1 SEHNR, CDR2 FQNEAQ (reference sequence). The germline V and J ends were trimmed by 1 base and 2 bases, with 12 bases remaining between them. The CDR3 nucleotides are TGTGCCAGCAGCTTAGGGACAGCACCCACCTACGAGCAGTACTTC. Protein product: CASSLGTAPTYEQYF.

This rearrangement joins TRBV5-1 to TRBJ1-1; no firm D call. Looked up from germline, CDR1 is SGHRS and CDR2 is YFSETQ. V was trimmed by 5 bases and J by 1 base, leaving 9 bases between them. This CDR3 is 13 amino acids long. The CDR3 sequence is CASRWGGNTEAFF. In nucleotides, the CDR3 is TGCGCCAGCAGGTGGGGAGGGAACACTGAAGCTTTCTTT.